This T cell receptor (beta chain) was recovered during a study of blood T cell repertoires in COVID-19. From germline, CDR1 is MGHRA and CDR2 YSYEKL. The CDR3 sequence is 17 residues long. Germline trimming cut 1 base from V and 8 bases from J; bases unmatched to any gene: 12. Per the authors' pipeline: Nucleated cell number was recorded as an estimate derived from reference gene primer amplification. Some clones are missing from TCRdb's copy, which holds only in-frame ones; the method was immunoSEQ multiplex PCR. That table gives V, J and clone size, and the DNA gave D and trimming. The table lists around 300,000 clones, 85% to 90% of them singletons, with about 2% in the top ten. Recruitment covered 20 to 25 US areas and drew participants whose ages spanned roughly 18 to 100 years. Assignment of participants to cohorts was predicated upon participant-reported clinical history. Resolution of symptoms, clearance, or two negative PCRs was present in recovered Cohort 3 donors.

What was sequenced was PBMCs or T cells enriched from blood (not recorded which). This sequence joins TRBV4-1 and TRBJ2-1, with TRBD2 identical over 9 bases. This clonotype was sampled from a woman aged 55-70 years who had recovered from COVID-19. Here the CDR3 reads CASSQVEFPSGVHEQFF. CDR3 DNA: TGCGCCAGCAGCCAAGTTGAATTCCCTAGCGGGGTCCATGAGCAGTTCTTC.